Only a few counts were recorded for the clone carrying this T cell receptor beta chain. Through a sample-barcoded 5' primer and a J-beta primer mix, a second PCR was run for roughly 6 to 12 cycles. TCRdb analysed the 5' RACE reads with MiXCR anew, one entry per CDR3 protein. The sample holds over 1,200,000 distinct CDR3 sequences, roughly 60% seen once. The sample is drawn from a study of blood T cells in healthy people across ages. Germline V gene sequence: CDR1 MGHRA, CDR2 YSYEKL. After removal of 5 bases from V and 9 bases from J, the junction contained 8 bases not matched to a gene. This CDR3 spans 15 amino acids.

This chain links TRBV4-1 with TRBJ2-1; 12 bases agree with TRBD2. The specimen sequenced was blood. This TCR came from a man between 18 and 29 years old in good health. DNA of the CDR3: TGCGCCAGCAGCTCAGGGCCTAGCGGGAGGGGTGAGCAGTTCTTC. Its protein product is CASSSGPSGRGEQFF.